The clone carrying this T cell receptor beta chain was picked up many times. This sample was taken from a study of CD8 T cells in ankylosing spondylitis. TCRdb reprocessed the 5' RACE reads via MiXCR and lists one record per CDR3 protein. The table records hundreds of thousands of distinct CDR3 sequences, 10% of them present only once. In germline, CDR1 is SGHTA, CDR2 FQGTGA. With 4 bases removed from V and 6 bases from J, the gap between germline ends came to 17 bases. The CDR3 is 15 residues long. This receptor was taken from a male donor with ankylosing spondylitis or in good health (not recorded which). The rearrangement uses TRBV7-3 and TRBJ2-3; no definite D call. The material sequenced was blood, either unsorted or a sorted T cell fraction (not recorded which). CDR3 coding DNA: TGTGCCAGCAGCTCAAACCCCCTAAATACGGATACGCAGTATTTT. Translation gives CASSSNPLNTDTQYF. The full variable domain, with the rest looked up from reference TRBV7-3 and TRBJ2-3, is GAGVSQTPSNKVTEKGKYVELRCDPISGHTALYWYRQSLGQGPEFLIYFQGTGAADDSGLPNDRFFAVRPEGSVSTLKIQRTERGDSAVYLCASSSNPLNTDTQYFGPGTRLTVL.